This T cell receptor beta chain was documented in a study of T cell repertoires in cytomegalovirus infection. Study outcomes and limitations: CMV carriers with the relevant HLA were identified by cumulative public TCR beta family frequency. Within the response measured ex vivo, HLA-C-restricted CMV-specific TCR beta clonotypes were dominant.

A single record per CDR3 protein comes from TCRdb applying MiXCR to the reads. The sample consists of around 770,000 distinct CDR3 sequences, under 35% of them appearing once. With regard to this clonotype: Its antigen is not known.

The germline V gene has CDR1 MNHEY and CDR2 SMNVEV (reference sequence). V shed 5 bases, J shed 5 bases, and the junction held 9 bases outside the gene matches. The CDR3 covers 16 residues. The sequencing used cultured CD8+ T cells from PBMCs, collected from culture after CMV antigen stimulation. The chain is built from TRBV27 and TRBJ1-1; 12 bases line up with TRBD1. The source is a human donor in good health (CMV status not recorded). Some clones in this sample may be carry-over from other donors' samples. The CDR3, as DNA: TGTGCCAGCAGTCCCGGGACAGGGGGCATCGGGACTGAAGCTTTCTTT. Translated: CASSPGTGGIGTEAFF.